This T cell receptor beta chain derives from a study of cytomegalovirus exposure and HLA in healthy donors. The PCR used 60 Vbeta and 13 Jbeta primers. Some clones are missing from TCRdb's copy, which holds only in-frame ones; the method was immunoSEQ multiplex PCR. The sample has about 200,000 clones; approximately 85% are singletons. This clone was counted a few times. The antigen is undetermined. These donors counted as nominally healthy when sampled, but unrecorded immune exposures were likely. This CDR3 spans 14 amino acids. Germline lookup yields CDR1 MNHNS and CDR2 SASEGT. The V and J ends lost 5 bases and 5 bases, in that order; junction bases with no gene match: 3. Study-wide points: With further analysis later on, most CMV-associated TCR beta chains appeared HLA-restricted. At a 0.05 false discovery rate, a later analysis found 18,000 or so TCR beta sequences to be associated with HLA alleles.

This receptor was identified in a woman aged 40-49 years in good health and CMV-seronegative. The sequencing sample was made of PBMCs. J is TRBJ1-4 and V is TRBV6-1; 9 bases map to TRBD1. The CDR3: CASSPGQGNEKLFF. CDR3 in DNA: TGTGCCAGCAGTCCGGGACAGGGCAATGAAAAACTGTTTTTT.